A single sample gave rise to the 16 T cell receptor beta chains below, sequenced in a study of regulatory T cells in long-lasting Graves disease. TCR beta libraries were built with iRepertoire HTBI primers and Arm-PCR of CDR3 regions. MiXCR was run by TCRdb on the multiplex PCR reads, yielding one entry per CDR3 protein. The table includes 500,000 or so distinct CDR3 sequences, 16% detected once. Time point here: newly diagnosed GD, antithyroid drugs for less than 3 months. The authors made the TCR library using RNA they extracted from PBMCs. This same sample was also taken into another study, of T cells in Graves' hyperthyroidism and ophthalmopathy.

The sample in question was peripheral blood mononuclear cells (PBMCs), obtained at new diagnosis, from a patient treated with antithyroid drugs. Receptor source: a man aged 40-49 years with Graves disease.

Turning to this clonotype: A single base separates this from a much larger clone, so it may be a read error. This chain joins TRBV30 and TRBJ1-1; the D is unclear. The germline V gene has CDR1 GTSNPN and CDR2 SVGIG (reference sequence). The CDR3 has 11 amino acids. The ends were cut back, 2 bases at V and 8 bases at J, with 9 bases in the middle. The CDR3 region is CAWSLAAEAFF. The CDR3 region has the DNA TGTGCCTGGAGTCTCGCTGCGGAAGCTTTCTTT.

This clonotype was seen repeatedly, ten times or more. This chain uses TRBV5-1 with TRBJ2-1, with TRBD2 as a possible D gene (5 bases). The CDR3 has 16 residues. Germline values: CDR1 SGHRS, CDR2 YFSETQ. The V end lost 0 bases, the J end lost 6 bases, and 16 bases lay between the germline ends. CDR3 sequence: CASSLVLGNLANEQFF. CDR3 sequence (DNA): TGCGCCAGCAGCTTGGTCCTAGGGAACCTAGCCAATGAGCAGTTCTTC.

As for this clonotype: A read error may account for a junction end that differs from germline. The genes are TRBV11-2 and TRBJ2-1; D is ambiguous. In germline, CDR1 is SGHAT, CDR2 FQNNGV. The CDR3 runs to 12 residues. CDR3 in amino acids: CVSSLFDNEQFF. In DNA form, the CDR3 reads TGTGTCAGCAGCTTATTTGACAATGAGCAGTTCTTC.

The table lists this clonotype with a few counts. The chain joins TRBV2 to TRBJ1-4, with 10 bases that match TRBD1. V gave up 6 bases and J gave up 3 bases; unmatched junction bases: 4. In germline, CDR1 is SNHLY, CDR2 FYNNEI. The CDR3 sequence is 15 residues long. The DNA for the CDR3 is TGTGCCAGCAGAGGACAGGGGGTTCCTAATGAAAAACTGTTTTTT. This sequence encodes CASRGQGVPNEKLFF. The entire variable domain, with the rest obtained from reference TRBV2 and TRBJ1-4, is as follows: EPEVTQTPSHQVTQMGQEVILRCVPISNHLYFYWYRQILGQKVEFLVSFYNNEISEKSEIFDDQFSVERPDGSNFTLKIRSTKLEDSAMYFCASRGQGVPNEKLFFGSGTQLSVL.

This chain links TRBV29-1 with TRBJ2-7; possibly TRBD1 for D (5 bases). The CDR3 extends over 11 amino acids. Deletions cut 4 bases from V and 2 bases from J, with 6 bases between. CDR1 and CDR2 (germline): SQVTM, ANQGSEA. The CDR3 loop reads CSVGGPYEQYF. As DNA, the CDR3 is TGCAGCGTTGGGGGCCCCTACGAGCAGTACTTC.

The chain links TRBV20-1 to TRBJ2-5; a possible D gene is TRBD2 (5 bases). With 6 bases removed from V and 3 bases from J, the gap between germline ends came to 14 bases. The CDR3 is 13 amino acids. The V gene's germline CDR1 is DFQATT and CDR2 SNEGSKA (reference sequence). The CDR3 DNA sequence: TGCAGTGCACCCGGAGGAGGAGAAGAGACCCAGTACTTC. Translation: CSAPGGGEETQYF.

This clonotype was seen at least ten times. The rearrangement uses TRBV24-1 and TRBJ2-5; 10 bases align to TRBD1. The CDR3 consists of 15 residues. CDR1 and CDR2 from the germline V gene are KGHDR and SFDVKD. Trimming at V came to 3 bases and at J to 6 bases, leaving 6 bases not matched to a gene. The CDR3: CATSDPGQGIKTQYF. DNA for the CDR3: TGTGCCACCAGTGATCCGGGACAGGGGATCAAGACCCAGTACTTC.

The chain combines TRBV29-1 with TRBJ2-7; the D gene is possibly TRBD2 (6 bases). The V gene lost 4 bases and the J gene lost 3 bases, with 10 bases spanning the gap. Germline values: CDR1 SQVTM, CDR2 ANQGSEA. The CDR3 runs to 12 residues. The CDR3 DNA is TGCAGCGTTGGGCTAGCGAGCTACGAGCAGTACTTC. Protein: CSVGLASYEQYF.

The gene calls are TRBV9 and TRBJ2-1, with 8 bases lining up with TRBD1. The length of the CDR3 is 14 residues. V gave up 4 bases and J gave up 9 bases; unmatched junction bases: 9. The germline V gene has CDR1 SGDLS and CDR2 YYNGEE. CDR3 protein: CASSFGTGDTEQFF. DNA of the CDR3: TGTGCCAGCAGCTTCGGGACAGGTGATACTGAGCAGTTCTTC.

The table lists this clonotype with a few counts. The chain has TRBV28 and TRBJ2-3; D may correspond to TRBD1 or TRBD2 (6 bases each). CDR1 and CDR2 from the germline V gene are MDHEN and SYDVKM. V shed 2 bases and J shed 1 base, with 10 bases lying between them. The CDR3 totals 15 residues. The CDR3: CASSLEGEGTDTQYF. The DNA of the CDR3 is TGTGCCAGCAGTTTAGAGGGGGAGGGCACAGATACGCAGTATTTT.

The V gene is TRBV19, the J gene TRBJ2-7; unclear D gene. This CDR3 contains 14 residues. Germline lookup yields CDR1 LNHDA and CDR2 SQIVND (reference sequence). The V and J ends lost 5 bases and 0 bases respectively, with 11 bases between them. The CDR3 here is CASSPRFSSYEQYF. The CDR3 DNA sequence: TGTGCCAGTAGTCCACGTTTTTCCTCCTACGAGCAGTACTTC.

This chain uses TRBV20-1 with TRBJ1-2, with 7 nucleotides matching TRBD1. Germline assignment: CDR1 DFQATT and CDR2 SNEGSKA (reference sequence). This CDR3 comprises 14 residues. The CDR3 sequence: CSGDPGGTNYGYTF. CDR3 DNA: TGCTCAGGTGACCCAGGGGGAACAAACTATGGCTACACCTTC.

Comment on this clonotype: A much larger clonotype is one base distant, so this may be a read error. Given the absence of the conserved phenylalanine or tryptophan at the CDR3 end, a read error is likely. The V call is TRBV10-3, the J call TRBJ2-7; TRBD1 might be the D (6 bases). This CDR3 comprises 14 residues. With 7 bases removed from V and 3 bases from J, the gap between germline ends came to 16 bases. In germline, CDR1 is ENHRY, CDR2 SYGVKD. Written as DNA, the CDR3 is TGTGCCATCAAAGATTGGGACAAGAACTACGAGCAGTACCTC. Its protein is CAIKDWDKNYEQYL.

The rearrangement uses TRBV5-1 and TRBJ2-4; D could derive from TRBD1 or TRBD2 (6 bases each). The CDR3 contains 17 residues. The V gene lost 4 bases and the J gene lost 6 bases, with 23 bases spanning the gap. CDR1 is SGHRS, CDR2 YFSETQ, per germline. The CDR3 DNA reads TGCGCCAGCAGCAATGGAGGGGGTGCCCTCGAGGGAAACATTCAGTACTTC. Translation: CASSNGGGALEGNIQYF.

In its sample, this clonotype was seen many times. The gene calls are TRBV27 and TRBJ1-1; 10 nucleotides line up with TRBD1. With 4 bases clipped from V and 2 bases from J, the junction kept 1 base outside the gene matches. The V gene's germline CDR1 is MNHEY and CDR2 SMNVEV (reference sequence). The CDR3 contains 14 residues. CDR3: CASSSTGGNTEAFF. For the CDR3, the DNA is TGTGCCAGCAGTTCGACAGGGGGCAACACTGAAGCTTTCTTT.

In this sample, this clonotype turned up a few times. V is TRBV20-1 and J is TRBJ2-1; D gene unclear. Per germline, CDR1 DFQATT and CDR2 SNEGSKA (reference sequence). The CDR3 is made up of 13 amino acids. V was clipped by 2 bases and J by 2 bases, with 7 bases between them. The DNA of the CDR3 is TGCAGTGCTAGAAGGCGGACCTACAATGAGCAGTTCTTC. Translated: CSARRRTYNEQFF.